The T cell receptor (beta chain) under discussion was sequenced for a study of cytomegalovirus exposure and HLA in healthy donors. Study-wide context: Most genotyped donors, roughly 80% of more than 300, had Caucasian-associated genetic ancestry. Study-wide points: In vitro work confirmed that three CMV-associated chains recognize CMV antigens. Cytomegalovirus-associated TCR beta chains were listed, numbering some 170.

Germline CDR1 is LNHNV and CDR2 is YYDKDF (reference sequence). This CDR3 has 19 amino acids. Deletions cut 0 bases from V and 1 base from J, with 21 bases between. Unrecorded immune exposures were likely, despite nominal health at sampling. Use of 60 Vbeta and 13 Jbeta primers characterized the PCR. Sequencing used immunoSEQ multiplex PCR; TCRdb keeps in-frame clones, though not all of them. The data contain around 140,000 clones, around 73% of them seen just once; the ten biggest clones take up 1.5% to 2%. This clone has just one count. Its antigen is as yet unknown. Sample: PBMCs. The origin of this receptor is a female donor in good health and CMV-seronegative. The chain couples TRBV15 to TRBJ1-2, with D maybe TRBD1 (6 bases). The CDR3 region has the DNA TGTGCCACCAGCAGAGATCGGAACCTCCGGGACAACTATAACTATGGCTACACCTTC. Translated: CATSRDRNLRDNYNYGYTF.